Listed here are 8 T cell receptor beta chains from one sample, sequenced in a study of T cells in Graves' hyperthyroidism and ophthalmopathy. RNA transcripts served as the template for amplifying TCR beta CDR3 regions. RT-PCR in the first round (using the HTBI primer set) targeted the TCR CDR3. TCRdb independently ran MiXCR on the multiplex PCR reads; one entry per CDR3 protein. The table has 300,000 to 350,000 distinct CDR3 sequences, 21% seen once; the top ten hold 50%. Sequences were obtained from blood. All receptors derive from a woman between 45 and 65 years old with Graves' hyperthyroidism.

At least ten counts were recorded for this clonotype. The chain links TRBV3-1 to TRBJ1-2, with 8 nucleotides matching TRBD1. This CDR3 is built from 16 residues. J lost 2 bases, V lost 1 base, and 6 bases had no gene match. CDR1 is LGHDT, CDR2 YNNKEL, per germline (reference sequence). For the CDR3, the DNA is TGTGCCAGCAGCCAAGCCGGACAGGGTACGAACTATGGCTACACCTTC. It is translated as CASSQAGQGTNYGYTF.

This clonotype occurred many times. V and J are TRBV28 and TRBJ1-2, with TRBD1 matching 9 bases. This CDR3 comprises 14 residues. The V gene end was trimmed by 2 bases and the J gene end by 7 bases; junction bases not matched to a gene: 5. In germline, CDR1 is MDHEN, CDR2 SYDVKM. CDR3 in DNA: TGTGCCAGCAGTTTACGGACAGGGGCAGGTGGCTACACCTTC. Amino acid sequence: CASSLRTGAGGYTF.

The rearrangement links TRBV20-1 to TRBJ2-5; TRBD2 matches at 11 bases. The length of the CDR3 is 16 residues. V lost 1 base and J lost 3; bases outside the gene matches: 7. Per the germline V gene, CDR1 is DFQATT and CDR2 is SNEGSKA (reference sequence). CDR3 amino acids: CSARVLAGGVEETQYF. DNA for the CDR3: TGCAGTGCTAGAGTTCTAGCGGGGGGCGTTGAAGAGACCCAGTACTTC.

CDR3 protein: CASSSGTSGSYEQYF. CDR3 nucleotides: TGTGCCAGTAGCAGCGGGACTAGCGGATCCTACGAGCAGTACTTC. The chain has TRBV19 and TRBJ2-7; 11 positions agree with TRBD2. J was trimmed by 1 base and V by 6 bases; bases with no gene match: 5. The CDR3 loop spans 15 amino acids. Germline lookup yields CDR1 LNHDA and CDR2 SQIVND (reference sequence).

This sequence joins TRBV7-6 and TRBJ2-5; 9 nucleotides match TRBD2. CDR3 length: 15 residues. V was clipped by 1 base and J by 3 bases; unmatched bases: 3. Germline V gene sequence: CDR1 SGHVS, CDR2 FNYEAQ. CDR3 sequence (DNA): TGTGCCAGCAGCTTAGTAGGCGGGGGGGAAGAGACCCAGTACTTC. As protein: CASSLVGGGEETQYF. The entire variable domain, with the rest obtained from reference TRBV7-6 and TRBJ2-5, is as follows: GAGVSQSPRYKVTKRGQDVALRCDPISGHVSLYWYRQALGQGPEFLTYFNYEAQQDKSGLPNDRFSAERPEGSISTLTIQRTEQRDSAMYRCASSLVGGGEETQYFGPGTRLLVL.

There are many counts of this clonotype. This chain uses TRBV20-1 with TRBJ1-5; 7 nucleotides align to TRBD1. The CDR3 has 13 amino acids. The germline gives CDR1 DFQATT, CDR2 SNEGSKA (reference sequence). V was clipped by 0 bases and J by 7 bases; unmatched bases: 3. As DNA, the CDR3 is TGCAGTGCTAGAGATACAGGGGACCAGCCCCAGCATTTT. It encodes CSARDTGDQPQHF.

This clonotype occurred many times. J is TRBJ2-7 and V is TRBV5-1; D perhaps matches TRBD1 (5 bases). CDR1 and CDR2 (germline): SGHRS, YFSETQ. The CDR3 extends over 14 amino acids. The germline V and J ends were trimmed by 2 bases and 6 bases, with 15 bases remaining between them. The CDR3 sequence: CASSLRGEFREQYF. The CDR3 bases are TGCGCCAGCAGCTTAAGGGGTGAGTTTCGCGAGCAGTACTTC.

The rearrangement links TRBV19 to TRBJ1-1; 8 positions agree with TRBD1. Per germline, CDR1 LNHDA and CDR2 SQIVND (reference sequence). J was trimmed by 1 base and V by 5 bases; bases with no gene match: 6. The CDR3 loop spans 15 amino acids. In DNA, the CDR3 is TGTGCCAGTAGTGTGACCGGGACAGGGAACACTGAAGCTTTCTTT. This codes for CASSVTGTGNTEAFF.